This record concerns one T cell receptor beta chain sequence. Its antigen is currently unknown. This sample stems from a study of OX40 agonist ivuxolimab in advanced cancers. TCRdb's table, derived via immunoSEQ multiplex PCR, lists solely in-frame clones and lacks some. The table includes about 100,000 clones, more than 75% detected once. Findings and limits, study-wide: The mean number of expanded clones was higher in CD8+ T cells than in CD4+.

This receptor was taken from an adult with an advanced solid tumor such as melanoma, head and neck, liver or kidney cancer. The source was CD4+ or CD8+ T cells sorted from blood, collected in a trial of the OX40 agonist ivuxolimab.

DNA of the CDR3: TGTGCCAGCAGCTTGGCCGGACAGCCGTACAATGAGCAGTTCTTC. Its translation: CASSLAGQPYNEQFF. The chain links TRBV5-5 to TRBJ2-1; tentative D call: TRBD1 (6 bases). The germline gives CDR1 SGHKS, CDR2 YYEKEE (reference sequence). Trimming stripped 0 bases from V and 4 bases from J, with 11 bases between. The CDR3 contains 15 residues.